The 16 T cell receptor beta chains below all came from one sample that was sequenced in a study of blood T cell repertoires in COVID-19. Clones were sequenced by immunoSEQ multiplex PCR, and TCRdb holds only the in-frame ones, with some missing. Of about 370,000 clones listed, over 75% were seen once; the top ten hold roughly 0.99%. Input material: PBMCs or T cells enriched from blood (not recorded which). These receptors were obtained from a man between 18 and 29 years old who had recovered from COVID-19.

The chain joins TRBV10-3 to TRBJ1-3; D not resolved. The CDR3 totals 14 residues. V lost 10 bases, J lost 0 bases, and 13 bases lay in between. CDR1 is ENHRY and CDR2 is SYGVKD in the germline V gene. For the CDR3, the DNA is TGTGCCAGCAAGCAGGCGACCTCTGGAAACACCATATATTTT. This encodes CASKQATSGNTIYF.

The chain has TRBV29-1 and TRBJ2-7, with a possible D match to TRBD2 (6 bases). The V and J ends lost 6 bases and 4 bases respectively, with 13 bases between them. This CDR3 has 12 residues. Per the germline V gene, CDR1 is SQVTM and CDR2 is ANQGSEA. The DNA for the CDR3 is TGCAGCGTCAGGGACTTCGATTACGAGCAGTACTTC. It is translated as CSVRDFDYEQYF.

CDR3 protein: CASSQITPRNSPLHF. CDR3 nucleotide sequence: TGTGCCAGCAGCCAAATCACCCCGAGGAATTCACCCCTCCACTTT. The rearrangement uses TRBV14 and TRBJ1-6; D not certain. CDR1 SGHDN and CDR2 FVKESK come from the germline V gene. The CDR3 consists of 15 residues. The V and J ends lost 2 bases and 7 bases respectively, with 12 bases between them. Based on the CDR3 plus reference TRBV14 and TRBJ1-6, the full variable domain is EAGVTQFPSHSVIEKGQTVTLRCDPISGHDNLYWYRRVMGKEIKFLLHFVKESKQDESGMPNNRFLAERTGGTYSTLKVQPAELEDSGVYFCASSQITPRNSPLHFGNGTRLTVT.

The CDR3 region is CATSDRGLDHEQFF. Here the CDR3 DNA reads TGTGCCACCAGTGATCGTGGACTAGATCATGAGCAGTTCTTC. The rearrangement uses TRBV24-1 and TRBJ2-1, with 7 positions matching TRBD2. The CDR3 is 14 amino acids. The J segment lost 8 bases and the V segment lost 3 bases, leaving 6 bases of the junction unmatched. The V gene's germline CDR1 is KGHDR and CDR2 SFDVKD.

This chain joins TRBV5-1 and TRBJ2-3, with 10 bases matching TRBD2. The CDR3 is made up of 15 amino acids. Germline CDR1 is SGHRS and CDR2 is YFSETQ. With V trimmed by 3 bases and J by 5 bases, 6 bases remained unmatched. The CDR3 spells CASSSSSGRQDTQYF. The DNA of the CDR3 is TGCGCCAGCAGCTCAAGTAGCGGGAGGCAAGATACGCAGTATTTT.

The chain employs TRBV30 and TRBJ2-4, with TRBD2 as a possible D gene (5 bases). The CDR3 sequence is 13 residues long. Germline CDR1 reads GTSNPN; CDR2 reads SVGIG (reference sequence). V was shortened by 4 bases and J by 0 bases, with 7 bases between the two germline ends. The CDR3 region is CAWTGLAKNIQYF. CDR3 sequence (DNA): TGTGCCTGGACCGGACTAGCCAAAAACATTCAGTACTTC.

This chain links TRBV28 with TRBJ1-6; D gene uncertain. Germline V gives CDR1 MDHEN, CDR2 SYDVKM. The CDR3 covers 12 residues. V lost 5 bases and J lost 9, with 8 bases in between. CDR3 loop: CASSSGSSPLHF. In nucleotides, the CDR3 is TGTGCCAGCAGTAGTGGCAGTTCACCCCTCCACTTT.

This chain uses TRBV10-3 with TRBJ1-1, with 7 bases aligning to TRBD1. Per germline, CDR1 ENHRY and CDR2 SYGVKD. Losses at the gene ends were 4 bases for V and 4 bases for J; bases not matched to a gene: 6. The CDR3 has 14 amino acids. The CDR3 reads CAISVEGAVTEAFF. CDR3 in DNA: TGTGCCATCAGTGTTGAGGGGGCGGTCACTGAAGCTTTCTTT.

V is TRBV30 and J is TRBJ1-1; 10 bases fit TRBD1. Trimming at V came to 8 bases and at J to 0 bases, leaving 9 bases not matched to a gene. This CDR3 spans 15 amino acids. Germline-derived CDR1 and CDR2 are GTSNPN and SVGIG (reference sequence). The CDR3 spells CAVFGTGVLNTEAFF. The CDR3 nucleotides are TGTGCCGTATTCGGGACAGGGGTCCTGAACACTGAAGCTTTCTTT. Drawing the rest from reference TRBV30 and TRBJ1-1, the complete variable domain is SQTIHQWPATLVQPVGSPLSLECTVEGTSNPNLYWYRQAAGRGLQLLFYSVGIGQISSEVPQNLSASRPQDRQFILSSKKLLLSDSGFYLCAVFGTGVLNTEAFFGQGTRLTVV.

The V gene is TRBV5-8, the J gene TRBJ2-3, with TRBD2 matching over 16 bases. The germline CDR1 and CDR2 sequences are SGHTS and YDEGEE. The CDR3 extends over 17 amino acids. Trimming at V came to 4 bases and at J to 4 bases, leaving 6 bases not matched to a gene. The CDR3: CASSAGTSGRASDTQYF. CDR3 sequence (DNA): TGTGCCAGCAGCGCCGGGACTAGCGGGAGGGCCTCAGATACGCAGTATTTT.

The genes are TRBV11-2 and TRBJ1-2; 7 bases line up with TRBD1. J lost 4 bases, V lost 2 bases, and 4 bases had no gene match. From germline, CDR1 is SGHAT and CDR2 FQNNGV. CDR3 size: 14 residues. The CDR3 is CASSLSGTVYGYTF. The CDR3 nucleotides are TGTGCCAGCAGCTTAAGTGGGACAGTCTATGGCTACACCTTC. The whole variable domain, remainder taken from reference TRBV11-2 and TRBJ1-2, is EAGVAQSPRYKIIEKRQSVAFWCNPISGHATLYWYQQILGQGPKLLIQFQNNGVVDDSQLPKDRFSAERLKGVDSTLKIQPAKLEDSAVYLCASSLSGTVYGYTFGSGTRLTVV.

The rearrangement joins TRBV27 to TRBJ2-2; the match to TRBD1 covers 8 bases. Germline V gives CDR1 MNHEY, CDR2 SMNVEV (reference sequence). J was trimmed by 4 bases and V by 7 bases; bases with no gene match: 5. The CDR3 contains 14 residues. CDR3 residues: CASNGQGPTGELFF. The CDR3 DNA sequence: TGTGCCAGCAACGGACAGGGTCCCACCGGGGAGCTGTTTTTT.

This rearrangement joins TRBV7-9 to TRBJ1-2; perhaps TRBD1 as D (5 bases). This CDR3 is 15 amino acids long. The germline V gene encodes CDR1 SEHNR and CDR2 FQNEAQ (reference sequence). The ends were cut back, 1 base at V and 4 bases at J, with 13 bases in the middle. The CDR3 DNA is TGTGCCAGCAGCTTAGGACAGAGTAGGGCCTATGGCTACACCTTC. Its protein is CASSLGQSRAYGYTF.

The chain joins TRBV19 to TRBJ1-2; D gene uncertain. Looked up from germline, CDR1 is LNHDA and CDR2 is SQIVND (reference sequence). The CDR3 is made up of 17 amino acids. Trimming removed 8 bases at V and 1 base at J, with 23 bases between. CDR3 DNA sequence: TGTGCCAGTTCATTGGGCAGGTCCGTCCTATTTAACTATGGCTACACCTTC. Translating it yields CASSLGRSVLFNYGYTF.

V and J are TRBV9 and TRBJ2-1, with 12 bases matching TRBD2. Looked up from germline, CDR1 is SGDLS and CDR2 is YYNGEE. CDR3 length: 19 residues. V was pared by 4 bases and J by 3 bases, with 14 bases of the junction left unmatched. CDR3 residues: CASSHRPKTSGRVYNEQFF. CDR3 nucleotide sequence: TGTGCCAGCAGCCACCGACCCAAGACTAGCGGGAGAGTCTACAATGAGCAGTTCTTC.

CDR3 DNA sequence: TGTGCCATCAGTGAGTCCCTGACTAGCGGGACTAGCACAGATACGCAGTATTTT. This gives the protein CAISESLTSGTSTDTQYF. This sequence joins TRBV10-3 and TRBJ2-3; 11 nucleotides match TRBD2. V was clipped by 0 bases and J by 0 bases; unmatched bases: 5. The CDR3 totals 18 residues. The germline gives CDR1 ENHRY, CDR2 SYGVKD.